This TCR beta chain was recorded in a study of T cell responses to AZD1222 COVID-19 vaccine. The study, taken as a whole, reports: Clonal diversity was possibly underestimated; the donors were predominantly white British and more often female. Rises in breadth and depth of Spike-specific TCRs came after two AZD1222 doses. Seropositive at baseline were only 5 to 7 AZD1222 recipients.

Data came from immunoSEQ multiplex PCR; TCRdb stores just in-frame clones and leaves some out. Of roughly 80,000 clones in the sample, 90% were seen once. Combined were second doses at about 4 or about 12 weeks. This clone was detected once. Its matching antigen is unknown. The V end lost 7 bases, the J end lost 0 bases, and 7 bases lay between the germline ends. Germline V gives CDR1 MDHEN, CDR2 SYDVKM. There are 13 residues in the CDR3. The V gene is TRBV28, the J gene TRBJ2-1; a possible D gene is TRBD1 (6 bases). The sample in question was peripheral blood, obtained 28 days after the second AZD1222 dose. The TCR was taken from an adult who received the AZD1222 COVID-19 vaccine. The CDR3 protein is CASNRVSYNEQFF. The CDR3 DNA is TGTGCCAGCAACAGGGTCTCCTACAATGAGCAGTTCTTC.